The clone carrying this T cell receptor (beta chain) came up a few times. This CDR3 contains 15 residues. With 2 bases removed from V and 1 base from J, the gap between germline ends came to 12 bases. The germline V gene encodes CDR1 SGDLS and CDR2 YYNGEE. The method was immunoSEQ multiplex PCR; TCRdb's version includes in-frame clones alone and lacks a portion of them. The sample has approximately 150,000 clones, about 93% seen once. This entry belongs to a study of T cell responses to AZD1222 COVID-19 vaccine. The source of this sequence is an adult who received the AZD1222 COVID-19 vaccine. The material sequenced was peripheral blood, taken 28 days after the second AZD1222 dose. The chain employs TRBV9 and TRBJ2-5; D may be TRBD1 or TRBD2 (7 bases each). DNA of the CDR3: TGTGCCAGCAGCGTGGGCAGGGGGGGCCAAGAGACCCAGTACTTC. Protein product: CASSVGRGGQETQYF.